The 14 T cell receptor beta chains reported below all come from one sample, sequenced in a study of CD8 T cells in Susac syndrome. Roughly 0.45 to 1 ug RNA was reverse transcribed with random hexamers. Via MiXCR, TCRdb re-called the immunoSEQ multiplex PCR reads, giving one row per CDR3 protein. The sample lists 69,000 or so distinct CDR3 sequences, around 96% occurring once. The material sequenced was CD8+ T cells from PBMCs. These receptor sequences come from a human donor with multiple sclerosis.

The V and J genes are TRBV7-9 and TRBJ2-7; TRBD1 matches 8 bases. Germline CDR1 is SEHNR and CDR2 is FQNEAQ (reference sequence). With 8 bases clipped from V and 6 bases from J, the junction kept 12 bases outside the gene matches. There are 14 residues in the CDR3. This CDR3 is CASPPGTGSFEQYF. Written as DNA, the CDR3 is TGTGCCAGCCCCCCAGGGACAGGTTCTTTCGAGCAGTACTTC.

This chain connects TRBV9 to TRBJ2-3; tentatively, D is TRBD1 (6 bases). CDR1 is SGDLS, CDR2 YYNGEE, per germline. The CDR3 is made up of 14 amino acids. The V and J ends lost 4 bases and 4 bases respectively, with 13 bases between them. DNA for the CDR3: TGTGCCAGCAGCAGGGGGAAATGGGCAGATACGCAGTATTTT. Its protein is CASSRGKWADTQYF.

The chain uses TRBV4-3 and TRBJ2-7, with 8 positions matching TRBD2. Germline V gene sequence: CDR1 LGHNA, CDR2 YSLEER. The CDR3 contains 15 residues. V lost 4 bases and J lost 0; bases outside the gene matches: 5. The CDR3 bases are TGCGCCAGCAGCCTCCACGGGGGGGGCTCCTACGAGCAGTACTTC. It specifies CASSLHGGGSYEQYF.

The chain recombines TRBV4-3 with TRBJ1-4, with D possibly being TRBD1 (6 bases). There are 16 residues in the CDR3. Germline CDR1 LGHNA, CDR2 YSLEER. Trimming took 0 bases from V and 7 from J, leaving 15 bases between them. In DNA, the CDR3 is TGCGCCAGCAGCCAAGATCACCAGGGGCCGAGTGAAAAACTGTTTTTT. Its protein is CASSQDHQGPSEKLFF.

The chain has TRBV27 and TRBJ2-7, with a weak D call TRBD1 (6 bases). The CDR3 is made up of 12 amino acids. V was shortened by 6 bases and J by 2 bases, with 8 bases between the two germline ends. The germline V gene encodes CDR1 MNHEY and CDR2 SMNVEV (reference sequence). The CDR3 loop reads CASRGQAYEQYF. The CDR3 DNA follows: TGTGCCAGCAGGGGACAAGCCTACGAGCAGTACTTC.

The chain couples TRBV27 to TRBJ2-1; 10 bases match TRBD2. The CDR3 runs 17 residues. The V and J ends lost 5 bases and 7 bases, in that order; junction bases with no gene match: 14. Germline-derived CDR1 and CDR2 are MNHEY and SMNVEV (reference sequence). The CDR3 loop is CASSLLDLAGAWNEQFF. The CDR3, as DNA: TGTGCCAGCAGTCTACTGGACCTAGCGGGAGCTTGGAATGAGCAGTTCTTC.

This clonotype occurred once. This chain links TRBV6-2 or TRBV6-3 with TRBJ2-1, with TRBD2 matching 8 bases. CDR1 and CDR2 from the germline V gene are MNHEY and SVGEGT. This CDR3 is 14 amino acids long. The V and J ends lost 2 bases and 6 bases, in that order; junction bases with no gene match: 3. The DNA for the CDR3 is TGTGCCAGCAGTTACGATCTAGCGGGCAATGAGCAGTTCTTC. It translates to CASSYDLAGNEQFF.

The chain employs TRBV4-1 and TRBJ2-7, with D maybe TRBD1 (6 bases). The CDR3 covers 15 residues. Germline values: CDR1 MGHRA, CDR2 YSYEKL. V was cut by 1 base and J by 4 bases, with 14 bases left in between. The CDR3 spells CASSQVKGVGYEQYF. The CDR3 DNA sequence: TGCGCCAGCAGCCAAGTTAAGGGGGTTGGATACGAGCAGTACTTC.

The V and J genes are TRBV19 and TRBJ2-7, with TRBD2 as a possible D gene (5 bases). Germline-derived CDR1 and CDR2 are LNHDA and SQIVND (reference sequence). The CDR3 has 13 residues. Trimming removed 8 bases at V and 1 base at J, with 12 bases between. CDR3 sequence (DNA): TGTGCCAGTCAAGAGCGGCAATCCTACGAGCAGTACTTC. This sequence encodes CASQERQSYEQYF.

The chain recombines TRBV27 with TRBJ2-7; TRBD1 matches at 7 bases. The CDR3 totals 14 residues. V lost 6 bases and J lost 3; bases outside the gene matches: 8. Germline V CDR1 and CDR2: MNHEY, SMNVEV (reference sequence). This CDR3 reads CASSQTGLLYEQYF. The DNA of the CDR3 is TGTGCCAGCAGCCAGACAGGGCTTCTCTACGAGCAGTACTTC.

The chain carries TRBV11-2 and TRBJ1-6; D might be TRBD1 (5 bases). Germline loops: CDR1 SGHAT, CDR2 FQNNGV. Trimming cost V 4 bases and J 10 bases, with 17 bases left between them. The CDR3 is 15 amino acids. This CDR3 is CASSSPTGGDSPLHF. The CDR3 nucleotides read TGTGCCAGCAGCTCACCGACCGGGGGAGACTCACCCCTCCACTTT.

V gene TRBV30 combines with J gene TRBJ1-1; D possibly corresponds to TRBD1 (6 bases). The CDR3 has 15 residues. Trimming shortened V by 5 bases and J by 1 base, and 17 bases separated the two germline ends. Germline assignment: CDR1 GTSNPN and CDR2 SVGIG (reference sequence). The CDR3 DNA sequence: TGTGCCTGGGCCCAAACAGGGATGAAGAACACTGAAGCTTTCTTT. Translating it yields CAWAQTGMKNTEAFF. Drawing the rest from reference TRBV30 and TRBJ1-1, the complete variable domain is SQTIHQWPATLVQPVGSPLSLECTVEGTSNPNLYWYRQAAGRGLQLLFYSVGIGQISSEVPQNLSASRPQDRQFILSSKKLLLSDSGFYLCAWAQTGMKNTEAFFGQGTRLTVV.

This clonotype showed up just a few times. The rearrangement links TRBV5-1 to TRBJ2-1; D remains unclear. The CDR3 is 14 amino acids. Trimming cost V 4 bases and J 2 bases, with 10 bases left between them. In germline, CDR1 is SGHRS, CDR2 YFSETQ. In DNA form, the CDR3 reads TGCGCCAGCAGCGCCTCCGGCGCCTACAATGAGCAGTTCTTC. It codes for CASSASGAYNEQFF.

This clonotype was observed a single time. The chain uses TRBV3-1 and TRBJ2-1; 7 nucleotides match TRBD2. The germline CDR1 and CDR2 sequences are LGHDT and YNNKEL (reference sequence). V lost 0 bases and J lost 8; bases outside the gene matches: 4. CDR3 size: 14 residues. For the CDR3, the DNA is TGTGCCAGCAGCCAAGATTGGGGGGGTGATGAGCAGTTCTTC. Protein product: CASSQDWGGDEQFF.